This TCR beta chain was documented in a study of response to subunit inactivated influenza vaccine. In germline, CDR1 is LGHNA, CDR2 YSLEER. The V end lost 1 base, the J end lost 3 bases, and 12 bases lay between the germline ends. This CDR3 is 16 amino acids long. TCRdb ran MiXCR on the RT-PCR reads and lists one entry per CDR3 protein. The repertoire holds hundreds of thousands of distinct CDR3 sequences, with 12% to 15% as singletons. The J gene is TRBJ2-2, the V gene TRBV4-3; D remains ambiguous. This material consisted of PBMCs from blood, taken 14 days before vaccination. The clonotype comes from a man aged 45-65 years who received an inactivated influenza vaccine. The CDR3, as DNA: TGCGCCAGCAGCCAAGTAGAAGGGATAGACACCGGGGAGCTGTTTTTT. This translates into CASSQVEGIDTGELFF.